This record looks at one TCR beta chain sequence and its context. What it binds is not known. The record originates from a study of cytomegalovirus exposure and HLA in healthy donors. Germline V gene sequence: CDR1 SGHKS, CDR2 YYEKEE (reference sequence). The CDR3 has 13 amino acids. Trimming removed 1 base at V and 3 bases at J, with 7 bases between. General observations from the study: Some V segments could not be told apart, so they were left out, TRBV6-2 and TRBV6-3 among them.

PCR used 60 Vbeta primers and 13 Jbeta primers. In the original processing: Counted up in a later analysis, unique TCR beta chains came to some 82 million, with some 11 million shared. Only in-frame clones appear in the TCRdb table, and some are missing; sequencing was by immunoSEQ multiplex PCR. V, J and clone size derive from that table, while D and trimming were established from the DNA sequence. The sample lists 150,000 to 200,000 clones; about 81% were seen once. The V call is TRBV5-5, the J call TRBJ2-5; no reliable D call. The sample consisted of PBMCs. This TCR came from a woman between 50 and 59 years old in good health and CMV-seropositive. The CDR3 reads CASSLYPEETQYF. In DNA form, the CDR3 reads TGTGCCAGCAGCTTGTATCCTGAAGAGACCCAGTACTTC. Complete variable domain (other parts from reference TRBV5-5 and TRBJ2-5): DAGVTQSPTHLIKTRGQQVTLRCSPISGHKSVSWYQQVLGQGPQFIFQYYEKEERGRGNFPDRFSARQFPNYSSELNVNALLLGDSALYLCASSLYPEETQYFGPGTRLLVL.